This TCR beta chain derives from a study of T cells in localized non-small cell lung cancer. This clone was counted a few times. The antigen remains unidentified. Assay used: immunoSEQ multiplex PCR; TCRdb lists only in-frame clones, some missing. Among some 54,000 clones listed, around three quarters were seen once. The CDR3 totals 16 residues. Trimming pared 6 bases from V and 3 bases from J, leaving 18 bases between. Per germline, CDR1 LNHDA and CDR2 SQIVND (reference sequence). Whole-study results and caveats: Elevated circulating T cell density in blood was associated with longer overall survival. Uninvolved adjacent lung showed higher T cell clonality than tumor. Adjacent lung had a median roughly 58 of the 100 largest tumor clones.

The chain combines TRBV19 with TRBJ1-3; unclear D gene. This specimen was PBMCs, taken before any cancer treatment. The clonotype comes from a woman between 35 and 75 years old with stage II lung adenocarcinoma. CDR3 in amino acids: CASRNPRQKNGNTIYF. As DNA, the CDR3 is TGTGCCAGTAGGAATCCGCGGCAGAAGAATGGAAACACCATATATTTT.